This T cell receptor beta chain was found in a study of spatial heterogeneity in lung cancer. Overall study context: A consistent excess of beta-chain over alpha-chain sequences was detected. The average count in raw reads for each unique TCR and UMI combination exceeded nine appearances.

TCRdb re-analysed the 5' RACE reads in MiXCR, keeping a single row per CDR3 protein. This table has nearly 4,500 distinct CDR3 sequences, about a third appearing once. This CDR3 region has 13 residues. The germline V gene has CDR1 DFQATT and CDR2 SNEGSKA (reference sequence). The ends lost 1 base at V and 5 bases at J; junction bases unmatched: 3. A remark on this clonotype: This beta chain was picked up by a library intended for alpha chains and is off target, so its count carries little meaning.

Time point noted: sample taken at primary tumor resection. No cell sorting; template was whole RNA from tumor, lung tissue or PBMC. A total of over 70 untreated early-stage non-small cell lung cancer patients served as donors. V is TRBV20-1 and J is TRBJ2-3, with 7 nucleotides matching TRBD1. The sample was PBMCs, taken at surgery. This receptor was identified in a male donor with early-stage non-small cell lung cancer. CDR3 DNA sequence: TGCAGTGCTAGAGGGGACAGTGGAGATACGCAGTATTTT. The encoded protein is CSARGDSGDTQYF.